This T cell receptor beta chain emerged from a study of cytomegalovirus exposure and HLA in healthy donors. The wider study: Early release data held around 82 million unique TCRs from HLA-typed donors.

Overall study results and limits: The authors later found most CMV-associated TCR beta chains appeared HLA-restricted. TCR beta chains numbering 164 were designated cytomegalovirus-associated.

Comments on this clone: Its antigen is not identified.

Nominal health characterized the donors when sampled, though unrecorded immune exposures were likely. The CDR3 has 17 residues. Trimming removed 1 base from V and 1 base from J, with 14 bases in between. Germline CDR1 LGHNA, CDR2 YSLEER. 13 Jbeta primers and 60 Vbeta primers were used for the PCR. Measured with immunoSEQ multiplex PCR; TCRdb has only the in-frame clones, and not every one. The profile shows about 43,000 clones, approximately 47% of them singletons. The V call is TRBV4-3, the J call TRBJ2-1, with a weak D call TRBD2 (6 bases). The receptor was isolated from a man between 60 and 70 years old in good health and CMV-seronegative. The source material was PBMCs. In DNA form, the CDR3 reads TGCGCCAGCAGCCAAGGAGTGCTAAGCGGGTCCTACAATGAGCAGTTCTTC. This sequence encodes CASSQGVLSGSYNEQFF.